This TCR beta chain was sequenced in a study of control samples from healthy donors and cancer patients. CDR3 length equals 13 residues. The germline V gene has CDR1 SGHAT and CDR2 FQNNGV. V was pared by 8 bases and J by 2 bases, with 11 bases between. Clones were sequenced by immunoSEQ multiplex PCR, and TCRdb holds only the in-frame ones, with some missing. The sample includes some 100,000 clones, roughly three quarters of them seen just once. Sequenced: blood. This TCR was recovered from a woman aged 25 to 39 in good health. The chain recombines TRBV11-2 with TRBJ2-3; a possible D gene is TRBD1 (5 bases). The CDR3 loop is CASAGNPTDTQYF. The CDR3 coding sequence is TGTGCCAGCGCAGGGAACCCCACAGATACGCAGTATTTT. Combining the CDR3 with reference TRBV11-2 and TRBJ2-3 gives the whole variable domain EAGVAQSPRYKIIEKRQSVAFWCNPISGHATLYWYQQILGQGPKLLIQFQNNGVVDDSQLPKDRFSAERLKGVDSTLKIQPAKLEDSAVYLCASAGNPTDTQYFGPGTRLTVL.